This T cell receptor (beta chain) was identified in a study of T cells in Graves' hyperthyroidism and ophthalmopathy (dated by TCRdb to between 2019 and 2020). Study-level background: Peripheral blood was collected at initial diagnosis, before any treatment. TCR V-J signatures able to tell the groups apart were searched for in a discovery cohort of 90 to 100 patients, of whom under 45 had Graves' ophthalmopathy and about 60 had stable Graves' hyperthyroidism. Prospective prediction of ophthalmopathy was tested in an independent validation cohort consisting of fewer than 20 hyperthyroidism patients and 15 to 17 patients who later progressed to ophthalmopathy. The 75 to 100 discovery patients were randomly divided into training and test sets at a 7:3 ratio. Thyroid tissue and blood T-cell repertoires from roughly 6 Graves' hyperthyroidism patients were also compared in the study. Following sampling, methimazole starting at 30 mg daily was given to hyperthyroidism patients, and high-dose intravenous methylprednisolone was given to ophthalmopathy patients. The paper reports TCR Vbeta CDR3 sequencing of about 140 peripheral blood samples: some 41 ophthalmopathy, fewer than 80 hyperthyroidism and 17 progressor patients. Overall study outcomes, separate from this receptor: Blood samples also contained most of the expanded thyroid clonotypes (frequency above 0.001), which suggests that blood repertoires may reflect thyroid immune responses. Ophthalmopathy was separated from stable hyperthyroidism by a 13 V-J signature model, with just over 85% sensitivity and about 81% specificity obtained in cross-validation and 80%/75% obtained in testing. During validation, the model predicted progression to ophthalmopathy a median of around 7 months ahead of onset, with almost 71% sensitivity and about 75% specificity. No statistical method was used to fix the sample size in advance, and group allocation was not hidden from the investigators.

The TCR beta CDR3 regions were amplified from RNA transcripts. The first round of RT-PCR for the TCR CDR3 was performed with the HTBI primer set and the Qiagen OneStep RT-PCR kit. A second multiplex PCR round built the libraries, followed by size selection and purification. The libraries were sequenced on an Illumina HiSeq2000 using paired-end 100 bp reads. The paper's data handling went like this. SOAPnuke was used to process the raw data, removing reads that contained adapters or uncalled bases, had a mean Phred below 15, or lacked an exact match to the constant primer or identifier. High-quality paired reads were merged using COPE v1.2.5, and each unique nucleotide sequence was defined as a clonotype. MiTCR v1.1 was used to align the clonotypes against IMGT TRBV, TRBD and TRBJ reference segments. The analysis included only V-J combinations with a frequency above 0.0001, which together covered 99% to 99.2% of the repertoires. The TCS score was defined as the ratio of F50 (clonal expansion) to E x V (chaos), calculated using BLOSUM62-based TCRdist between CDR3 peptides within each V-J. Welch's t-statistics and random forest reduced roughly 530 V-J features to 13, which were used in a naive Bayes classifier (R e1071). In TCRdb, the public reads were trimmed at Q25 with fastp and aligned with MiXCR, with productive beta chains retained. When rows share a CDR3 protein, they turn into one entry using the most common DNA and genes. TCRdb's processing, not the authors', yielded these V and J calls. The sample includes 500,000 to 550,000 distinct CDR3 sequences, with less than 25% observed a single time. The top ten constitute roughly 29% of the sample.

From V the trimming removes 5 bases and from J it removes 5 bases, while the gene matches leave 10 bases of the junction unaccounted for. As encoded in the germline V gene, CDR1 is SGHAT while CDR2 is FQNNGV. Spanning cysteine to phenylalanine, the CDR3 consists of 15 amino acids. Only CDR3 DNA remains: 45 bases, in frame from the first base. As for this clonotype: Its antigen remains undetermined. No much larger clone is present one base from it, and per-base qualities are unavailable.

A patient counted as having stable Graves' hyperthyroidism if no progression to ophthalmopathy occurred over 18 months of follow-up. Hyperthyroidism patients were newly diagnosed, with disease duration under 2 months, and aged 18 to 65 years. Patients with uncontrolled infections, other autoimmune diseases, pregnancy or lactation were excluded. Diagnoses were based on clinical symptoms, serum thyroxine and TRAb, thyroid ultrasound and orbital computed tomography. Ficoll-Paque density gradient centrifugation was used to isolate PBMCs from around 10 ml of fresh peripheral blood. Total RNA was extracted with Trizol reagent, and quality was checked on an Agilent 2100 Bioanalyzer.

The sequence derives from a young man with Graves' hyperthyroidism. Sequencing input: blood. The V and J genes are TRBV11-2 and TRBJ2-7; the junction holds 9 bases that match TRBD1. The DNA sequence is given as TGTGCCAGCAGCACCCCACAGGGGGCGGTCGACGAGCAGTACTTC. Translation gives CASSTPQGAVDEQYF.